The source of this T cell receptor (beta chain) is a study of CD8+CD57+ T cells in acquired aplastic anemia. Germline values: CDR1 SGHAT, CDR2 FQNNGV. This CDR3 contains 16 residues. V was pared by 1 base and J by 3 bases, with 16 bases between. The use of genomic DNA as template underpinned the TCR beta VDJ and CDR3 profiling. TCRdb fed the reads into MiXCR, producing one record per CDR3 protein. The table lists roughly 160,000 distinct CDR3 sequences, about 60% of them singletons. The chain couples TRBV11-2 to TRBJ2-7, with TRBD1 as a possible D gene (5 bases). The sequenced material came from sorted CD4+, CD8+, or CD8+CD57+ T cells (not recorded which) from PBMCs. The clonotype comes from a human donor in good health. Written as DNA, the CDR3 is TGTGCCAGCAGCTTAGTAGCCCTTGCAGGGTACTACGAGCAGTACTTC. Its translation: CASSLVALAGYYEQYF.